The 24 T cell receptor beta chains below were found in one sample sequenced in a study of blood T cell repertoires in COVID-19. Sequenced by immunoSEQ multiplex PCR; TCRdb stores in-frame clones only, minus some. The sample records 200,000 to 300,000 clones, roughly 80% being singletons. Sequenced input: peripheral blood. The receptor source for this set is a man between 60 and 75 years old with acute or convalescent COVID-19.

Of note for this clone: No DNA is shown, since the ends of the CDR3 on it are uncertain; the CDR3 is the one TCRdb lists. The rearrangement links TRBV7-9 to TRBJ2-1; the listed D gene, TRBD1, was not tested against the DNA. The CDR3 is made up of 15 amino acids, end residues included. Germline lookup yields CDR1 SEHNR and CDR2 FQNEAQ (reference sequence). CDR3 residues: CASKGFFGPGTRLFF.

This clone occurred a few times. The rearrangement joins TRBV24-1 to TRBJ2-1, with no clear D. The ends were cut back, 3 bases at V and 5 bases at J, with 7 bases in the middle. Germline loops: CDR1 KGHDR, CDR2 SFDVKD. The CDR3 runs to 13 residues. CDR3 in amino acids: CATSDGPHNEQFF. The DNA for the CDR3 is TGTGCCACCAGTGATGGCCCACACAATGAGCAGTTCTTC.

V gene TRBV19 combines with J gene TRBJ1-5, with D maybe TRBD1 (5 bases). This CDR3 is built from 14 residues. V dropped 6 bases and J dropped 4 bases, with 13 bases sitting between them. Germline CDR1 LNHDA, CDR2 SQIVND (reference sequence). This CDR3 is CASSERQLNQPQHF. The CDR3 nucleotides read TGTGCCAGTAGCGAGAGACAGCTGAATCAGCCCCAGCATTTT.

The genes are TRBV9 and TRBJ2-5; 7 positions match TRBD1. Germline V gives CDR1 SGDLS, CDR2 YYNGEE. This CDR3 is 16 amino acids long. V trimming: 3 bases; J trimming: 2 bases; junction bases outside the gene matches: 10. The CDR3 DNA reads TGTGCCAGCAGCGCTCAACAGGGGCCGGTTCAAGAGACCCAGTACTTC. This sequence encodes CASSAQQGPVQETQYF.

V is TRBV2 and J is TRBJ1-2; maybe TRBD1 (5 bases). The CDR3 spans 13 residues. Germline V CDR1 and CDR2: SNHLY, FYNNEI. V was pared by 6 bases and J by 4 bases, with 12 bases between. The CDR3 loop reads CASRIQVAYGYTF. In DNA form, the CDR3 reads TGTGCCAGCAGAATACAGGTGGCCTATGGCTACACCTTC.

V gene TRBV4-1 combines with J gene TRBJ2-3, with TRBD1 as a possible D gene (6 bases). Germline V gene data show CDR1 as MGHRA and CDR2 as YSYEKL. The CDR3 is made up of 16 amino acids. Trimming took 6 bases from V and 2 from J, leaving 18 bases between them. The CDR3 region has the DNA TGCGCCAGCAGTCCTGCCCCCGACAGGCTCACAGATACGCAGTATTTT. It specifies CASSPAPDRLTDTQYF.

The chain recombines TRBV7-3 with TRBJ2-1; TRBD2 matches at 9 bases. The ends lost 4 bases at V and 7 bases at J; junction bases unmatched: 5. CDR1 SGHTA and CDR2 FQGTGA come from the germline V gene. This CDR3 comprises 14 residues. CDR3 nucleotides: TGTGCCAGCAGCTCCGGGACTAGCAAGAATGAGCAGTTCTTC. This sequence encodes CASSSGTSKNEQFF.

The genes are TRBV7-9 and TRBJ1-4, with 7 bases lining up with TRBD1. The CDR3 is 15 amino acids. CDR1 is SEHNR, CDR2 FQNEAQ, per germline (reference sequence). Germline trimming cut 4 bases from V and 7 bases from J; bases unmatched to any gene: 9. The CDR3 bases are TGTGCCAGCAGCTCGCCGACAGGGCAGAGTGAAAAACTGTTTTTT. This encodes CASSSPTGQSEKLFF.

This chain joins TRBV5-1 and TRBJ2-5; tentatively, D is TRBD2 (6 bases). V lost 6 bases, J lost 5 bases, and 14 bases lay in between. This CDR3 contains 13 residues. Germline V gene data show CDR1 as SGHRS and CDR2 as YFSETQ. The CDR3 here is CASTPGGRETQYF. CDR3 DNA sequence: TGCGCCAGCACTCCCGGGGGAAGGGAGACCCAGTACTTC.

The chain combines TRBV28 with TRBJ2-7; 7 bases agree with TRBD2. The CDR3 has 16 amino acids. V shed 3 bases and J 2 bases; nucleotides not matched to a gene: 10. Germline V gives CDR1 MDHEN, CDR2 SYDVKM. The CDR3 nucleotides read TGTGCCAGCAGTTTTCCCGCTAGCGGAATTACCTACGAGCAGTACTTC. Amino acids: CASSFPASGITYEQYF.

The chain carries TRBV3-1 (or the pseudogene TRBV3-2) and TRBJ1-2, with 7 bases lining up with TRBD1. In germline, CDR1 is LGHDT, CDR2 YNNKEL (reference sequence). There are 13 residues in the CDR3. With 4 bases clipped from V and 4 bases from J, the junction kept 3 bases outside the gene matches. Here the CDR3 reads CASSLPGGYGYTF. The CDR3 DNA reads TGTGCCAGCAGCCTTCCAGGGGGCTATGGCTACACCTTC.

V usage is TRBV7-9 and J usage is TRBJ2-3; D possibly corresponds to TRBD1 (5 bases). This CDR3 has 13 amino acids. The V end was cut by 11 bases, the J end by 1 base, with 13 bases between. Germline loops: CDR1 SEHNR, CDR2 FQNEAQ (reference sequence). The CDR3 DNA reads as TGTGCCCCTGGGGCAGCAGGCACAGATACGCAGTATTTT. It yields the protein CAPGAAGTDTQYF.

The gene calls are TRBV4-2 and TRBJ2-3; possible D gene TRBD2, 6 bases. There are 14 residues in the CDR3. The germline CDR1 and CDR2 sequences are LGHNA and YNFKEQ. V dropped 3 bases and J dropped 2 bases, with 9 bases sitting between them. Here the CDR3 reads CASSQRGPTDTQYF. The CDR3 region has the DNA TGTGCCAGCAGCCAGCGGGGACCCACAGATACGCAGTATTTT.

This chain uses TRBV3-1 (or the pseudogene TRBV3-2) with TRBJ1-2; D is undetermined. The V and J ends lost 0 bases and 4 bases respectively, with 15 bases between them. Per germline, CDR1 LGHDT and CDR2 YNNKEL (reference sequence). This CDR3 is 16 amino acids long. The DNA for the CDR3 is TGTGCCAGCAGCCAAGAAACGCTGGGCGGGAGCTATGGCTACACCTTC. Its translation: CASSQETLGGSYGYTF.

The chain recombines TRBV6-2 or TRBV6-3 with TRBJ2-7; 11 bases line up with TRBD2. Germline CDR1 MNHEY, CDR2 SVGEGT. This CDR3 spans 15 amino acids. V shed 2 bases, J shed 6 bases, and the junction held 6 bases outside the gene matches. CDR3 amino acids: CASSYGTSGRSEQYF. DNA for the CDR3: TGTGCCAGCAGTTACGGCACTAGCGGGAGATCCGAGCAGTACTTC.

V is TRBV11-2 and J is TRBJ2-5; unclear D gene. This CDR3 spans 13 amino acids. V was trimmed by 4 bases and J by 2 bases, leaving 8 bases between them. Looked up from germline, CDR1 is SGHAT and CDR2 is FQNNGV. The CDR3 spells CASSWSPQETQYF. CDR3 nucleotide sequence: TGTGCCAGCAGCTGGAGTCCACAAGAGACCCAGTACTTC.

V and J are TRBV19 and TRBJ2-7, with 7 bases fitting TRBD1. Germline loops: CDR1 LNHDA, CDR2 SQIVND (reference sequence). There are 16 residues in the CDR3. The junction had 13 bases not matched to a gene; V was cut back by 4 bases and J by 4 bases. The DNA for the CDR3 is TGTGCCAGTAGTACGACAGGGTACCCAAGGCCATACGAGCAGTACTTC. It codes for CASSTTGYPRPYEQYF. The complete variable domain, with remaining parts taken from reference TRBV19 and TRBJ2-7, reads DGGITQSPKYLFRKEGQNVTLSCEQNLNHDAMYWYRQDPGQGLRLIYYSQIVNDFQKGDIAEGYSVSREKKESFPLTVTSAQKNPTAFYLCASSTTGYPRPYEQYFGPGTRLTVT.

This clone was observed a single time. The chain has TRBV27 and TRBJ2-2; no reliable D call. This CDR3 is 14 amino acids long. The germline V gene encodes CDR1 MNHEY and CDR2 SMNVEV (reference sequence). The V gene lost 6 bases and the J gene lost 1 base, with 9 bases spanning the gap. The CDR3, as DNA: TGTGCCAGCAGCCCGACACTGAACACCGGGGAGCTGTTTTTT. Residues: CASSPTLNTGELFF.

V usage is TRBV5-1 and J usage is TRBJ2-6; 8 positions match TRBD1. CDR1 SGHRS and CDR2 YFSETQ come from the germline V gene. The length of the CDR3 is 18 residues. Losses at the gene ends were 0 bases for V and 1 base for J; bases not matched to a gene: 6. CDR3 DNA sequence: TGCGCCAGCAGCTTGGCGGCAGGGGGCGCTTCTGGGGCCAACGTCCTGACTTTC. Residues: CASSLAAGGASGANVLTF.

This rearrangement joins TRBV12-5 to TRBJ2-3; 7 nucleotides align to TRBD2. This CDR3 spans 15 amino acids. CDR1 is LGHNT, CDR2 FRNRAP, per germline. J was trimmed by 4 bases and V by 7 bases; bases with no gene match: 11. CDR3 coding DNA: TGTGCTAGTGCCTGGGGCGGGGGTAGTTCAGATACGCAGTATTTT. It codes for CASAWGGGSSDTQYF.

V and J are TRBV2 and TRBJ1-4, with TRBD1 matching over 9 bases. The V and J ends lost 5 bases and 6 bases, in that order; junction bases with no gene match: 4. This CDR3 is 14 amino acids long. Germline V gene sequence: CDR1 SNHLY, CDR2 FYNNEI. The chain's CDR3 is CASSSGTGYEKLFF. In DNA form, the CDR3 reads TGTGCCAGCAGTTCCGGGACAGGGTATGAAAAACTGTTTTTT.

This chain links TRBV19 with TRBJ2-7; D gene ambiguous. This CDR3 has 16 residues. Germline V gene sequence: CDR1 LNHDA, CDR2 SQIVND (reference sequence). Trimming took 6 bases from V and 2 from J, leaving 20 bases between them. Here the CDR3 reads CASSKAEASSTYEQYF. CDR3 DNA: TGTGCCAGTAGCAAAGCCGAGGCCAGCAGCACCTACGAGCAGTACTTC.

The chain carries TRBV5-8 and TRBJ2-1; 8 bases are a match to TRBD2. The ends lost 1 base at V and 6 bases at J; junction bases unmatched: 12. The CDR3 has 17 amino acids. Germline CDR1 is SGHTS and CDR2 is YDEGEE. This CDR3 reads CASSLPLPPGLVNEQFF. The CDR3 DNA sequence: TGTGCCAGCAGCTTGCCCCTCCCTCCGGGACTAGTCAATGAGCAGTTCTTC.

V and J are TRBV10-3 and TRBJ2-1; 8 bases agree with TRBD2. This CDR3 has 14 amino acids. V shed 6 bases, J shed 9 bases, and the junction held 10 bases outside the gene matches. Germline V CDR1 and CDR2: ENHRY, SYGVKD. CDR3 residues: CAIRLKAGDGEQFF. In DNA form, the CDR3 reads TGTGCCATCAGACTAAAAGCGGGAGACGGTGAGCAGTTCTTC.